This T cell receptor beta chain was obtained from a study of shared clonotypes between healthy human individuals. Donors were healthy HIV-negative adults without recent acute infections or vaccinations. With respect to this clone: Its antigen remains unidentified.

Genomic DNA per cell subset filled all wells of several immunoSEQ plates. Clones were read by immunoSEQ multiplex PCR, and TCRdb kept only the in-frame ones, dropping some. The top ten clones hold roughly 1.2% of a sample with 1.6 million or so clones, roughly 97% of them seen once. The CDR3 contains 11 residues. Study-wide results and limits: Researchers found naive subsets generally carried larger estimated richness than memory subsets.

This TCR was sampled from a man under 40 in good health. The V gene is TRBV21-1, the J gene TRBJ1-2. TRBV21-1 is a known pseudogene. Material: naive CD4+ T cells sorted from blood. This sample's subset: CD45RA+ positively selected. CDR3 in amino acids: CASSPRYGYTF. DNA for the CDR3: TGTGCCAGCTCCCCCCGGTATGGCTACACCTTC.